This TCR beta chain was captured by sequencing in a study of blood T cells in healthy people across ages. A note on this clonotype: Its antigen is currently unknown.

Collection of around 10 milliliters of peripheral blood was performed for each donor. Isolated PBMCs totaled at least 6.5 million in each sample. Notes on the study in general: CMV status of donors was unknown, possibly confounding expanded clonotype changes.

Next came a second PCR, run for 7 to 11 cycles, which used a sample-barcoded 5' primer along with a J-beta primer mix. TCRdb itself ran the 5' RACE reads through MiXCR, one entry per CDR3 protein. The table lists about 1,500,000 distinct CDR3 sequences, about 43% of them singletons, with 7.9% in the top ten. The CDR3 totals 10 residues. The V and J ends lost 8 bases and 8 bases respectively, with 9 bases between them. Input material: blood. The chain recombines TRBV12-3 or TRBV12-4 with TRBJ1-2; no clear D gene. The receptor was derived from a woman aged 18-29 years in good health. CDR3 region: CASSGPGYTF. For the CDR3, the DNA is TGTGCCAGCTCCGGACCGGGCTACACCTTC.